These 3 T cell receptor beta chains originate from one sample sequenced in a study of cytomegalovirus exposure and HLA in healthy donors. Use of 60 Vbeta and 13 Jbeta primers characterized the PCR. Clones were sequenced by immunoSEQ multiplex PCR, and TCRdb holds only the in-frame ones, with some missing. The sample comprises roughly 65,000 clones, around 68% of which are singletons, and around 17% rests with the top ten. The specimen sequenced was PBMCs. The receptors here all came from a man aged 35 to 55 in good health and CMV-seropositive.

The V gene is TRBV4-1, the J gene TRBJ1-6; 8 bases match TRBD1. V dropped 3 bases and J dropped 7; count of bases not matched to a gene: 11. Germline V gene lookup returns CDR1 MGHRA and CDR2 YSYEKL. This CDR3 is 17 amino acids long. The CDR3 protein is CASSHPVQGEINSPLHF. The CDR3 DNA is TGCGCCAGCAGCCATCCGGTACAGGGGGAAATAAATTCACCCCTCCACTTT.

The V and J genes are TRBV29-1 and TRBJ2-7; 10 bases are a match to TRBD2. The germline gives CDR1 SQVTM, CDR2 ANQGSEA. The CDR3 contains 15 residues. The junction had 5 bases not matched to a gene; V was cut back by 1 base and J by 2 bases. CDR3 in amino acids: CSVEVSGGTTYEQYF. The CDR3 region has the DNA TGCAGCGTTGAAGTTAGCGGGGGGACGACCTACGAGCAGTACTTC.

The chain uses TRBV6-5 and TRBJ2-7; weak D call: TRBD1 (6 bases). Trimming cost V 5 bases and J 2 bases, with 16 bases left between them. Germline CDR1 and CDR2: MNHEY and SVGAGI. The CDR3 covers 15 residues. The CDR3 bases are TGTGCCAGCAGTGCCTTTACAGGGCTGCCCTACGAGCAGTACTTC. The encoded protein is CASSAFTGLPYEQYF.